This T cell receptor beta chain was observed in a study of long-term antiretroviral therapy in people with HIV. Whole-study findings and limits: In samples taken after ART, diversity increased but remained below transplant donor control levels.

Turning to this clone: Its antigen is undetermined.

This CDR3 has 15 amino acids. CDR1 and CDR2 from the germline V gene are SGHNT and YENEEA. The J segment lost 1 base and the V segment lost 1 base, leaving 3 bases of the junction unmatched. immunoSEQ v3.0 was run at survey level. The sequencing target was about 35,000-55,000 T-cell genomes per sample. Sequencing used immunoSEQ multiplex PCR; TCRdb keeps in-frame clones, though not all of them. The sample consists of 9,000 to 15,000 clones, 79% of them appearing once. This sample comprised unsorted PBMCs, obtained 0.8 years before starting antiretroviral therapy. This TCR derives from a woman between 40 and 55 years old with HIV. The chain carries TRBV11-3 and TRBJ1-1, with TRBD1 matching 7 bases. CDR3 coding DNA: TGTGCCAGCAGCTTAGCGGGACAGTCGAACACTGAAGCTTTCTTT. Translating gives CASSLAGQSNTEAFF.